A selection of T cell receptor beta chains follows, all from one sample in a study of cytomegalovirus exposure and HLA in healthy donors. Clones were sequenced by immunoSEQ multiplex PCR, and TCRdb holds only the in-frame ones, with some missing. This table holds roughly 100,000 clones, about 75% found once. What was sequenced was PBMCs. The receptors stem from a man in his fifties or sixties in good health and CMV-seropositive. The CDR3 runs from the conserved cysteine through the conserved F or W. Fields, in order: D gene, V gene, clone size, J gene, CDR3 DNA, CDR3 protein. A D gene is named only where the DNA matches it firmly. Expanded clones get a size class; other rows say once, few or many, or leave the size out.

NA,TRBV6-1,NA,TRBJ1-2,TGTGCCAGCAGTGAATTGCCGGGAGAGGGCTACACCTTC,CASSELPGEGYTF
TRBD1,TRBV5-1,NA,TRBJ1-2,TGCGCCAGCAGCTCCGGGACAGGTGGTACCTATGGCTACACCTTC,CASSSGTGGTYGYTF
NA,TRBV11-3,NA,TRBJ2-1,TGTGCCAGCAGCTCCGGACTGGGTTCCTACAATGAGCAGTTCTTC,CASSSGLGSYNEQFF
TRBD1,TRBV7-2,NA,TRBJ2-7,TGTGCCAGCACCCTCCAGCAGGGGGCTCTCGAGCAGTACTTC,CASTLQQGALEQYF
TRBD1,TRBV4-2,NA,TRBJ2-4,TGTGCCAGCAGCCAAGATAGGGACAGGAGCACTTCTCTAGCCAAAAACATTCAGTACTTC,CASSQDRDRSTSLAKNIQYF
NA,TRBV5-1,few,TRBJ2-3,TGCGCCTCACGGGTGGAGGGCACAGATACGCAGTATTTT,CASRVEGTDTQYF
NA,TRBV7-6,NA,TRBJ2-2,TGTGCCAGCAGCTTGGTAACGGGGTCCCGTCCTAGCACCGGGGAGCTGTTTTTT,CASSLVTGSRPSTGELFF
TRBD1,TRBV25-1,NA,TRBJ2-5,TGTGCCAGCAGTGTAGGGGGCGGAGAGACCCAGTACTTC,CASSVGGGETQYF
TRBD1,TRBV18,NA,TRBJ1-1,TGTGCCAGCTCACCTATGGGACAGGGGATTTTTAAGAACACTGAAGCTTTCTTT,CASSPMGQGIFKNTEAFF
NA,TRBV30,NA,TRBJ2-2,TGTGCCTGGAGTGACTGGGGGGGCGAAACCGGGGAGCTGTTTTTT,CAWSDWGGETGELFF
NA,TRBV2,NA,TRBJ2-5,TGTGCCAGTTCCCTTGGGGGCGCGGTTTCGGAGACCCAGTACTTC,CASSLGGAVSETQYF
TRBD1,TRBV11-2,NA,TRBJ2-7,TGTGCCAGCAGCTTAGCGGGGACAGGGGTAGGGGAGCAGTACTTC,CASSLAGTGVGEQYF
TRBD1,TRBV5-4,NA,TRBJ1-5,TGTGCCAGCAGCCGACAGGGCCGCAATCAGCCCCAGCATTTT,CASSRQGRNQPQHF
TRBD1,TRBV6-6,NA,TRBJ2-7,TGTGCCAGCGGGACAGGCAACGAGCAGTACTTC,CASGTGNEQYF
NA,TRBV9,NA,TRBJ1-1,TGTGCCAGCAGCGTAGCTGGAGGGGGGGGGACTGAAGCTTTCTTT,CASSVAGGGGTEAFF
TRBD2,TRBV7-9,NA,TRBJ2-1,TGTTCCAGCAGCCGACGGACTAGCGGGAACTCCTACAATGAGCAGTTCTTC,CSSSRRTSGNSYNEQFF
NA,TRBV6-5,medium-sized,TRBJ2-7,TGTGCCAGCAGTTACTCGGCGGGGTACGAGCAGTACTTC,CASSYSAGYEQYF
TRBD2,TRBV5-8,once,TRBJ2-1,TGTGCCAGCAGCTTGGGTAGCGGGGGGTCTTACAATGAGCAGTTCTTC,CASSLGSGGSYNEQFF
NA,TRBV5-1,NA,TRBJ1-5,TGCGCCAGCAGCTTGGACAGGGATCAGCCCCAGCATTTT,CASSLDRDQPQHF
TRBD1,TRBV7-2,NA,TRBJ1-2,TGTGCCAGCAGCTTAGGGACAGGCCGACAGTATGGCTACACCTTC,CASSLGTGRQYGYTF
NA,TRBV29-1,NA,TRBJ2-1,TGCAGCGTTTCTGGGACTGTCAACAATGAGCAGTTCTTC,CSVSGTVNNEQFF
TRBD2,TRBV7-2,NA,TRBJ2-5,TGTGCCAGCAGCTTACAGCGGGGGGGCCGAGAGACCCAGTACTTC,CASSLQRGGRETQYF
NA,TRBV7-2,NA,TRBJ2-5,TGTGCCAGCAGCCCCCGGAGCCCAGAGACCCAGTACTTC,CASSPRSPETQYF
NA,TRBV9,few,TRBJ1-1,TGTGCCAGCAGCTTTACGTCCGGGGACACTGAAGCTTTCTTT,CASSFTSGDTEAFF
NA,TRBV7-2,NA,TRBJ2-5,TGTGCCAGCAGCCCGATCGGGGGAAGAGAGACCCAGTACTTC,CASSPIGGRETQYF
TRBD2,TRBV5-1,NA,TRBJ2-5,TGCGCCAGCAGCTCTTCGACTAGCGGGGGCCAAGAGACCCAGTACTTC,CASSSSTSGGQETQYF
TRBD1,TRBV5-6,NA,TRBJ1-6,TGTGCCAGCAGCCTATGGACAGGGAGATCACCCCTCCACTTT,CASSLWTGRSPLHF
NA,TRBV5-1,NA,TRBJ1-1,TGCGCCAGCAGCTCGGACAGTACCAACACTGAAGCTTTCTTT,CASSSDSTNTEAFF
NA,TRBV4-3,NA,TRBJ2-3,TGCGCCAGCAGCCAAGAGGCGGGCAGGCTTTATGCAGATACGCAGTATTTT,CASSQEAGRLYADTQYF
NA,TRBV4-2,NA,TRBJ1-2,TGTGCCAGCAGCCAAGTTGGCACGAACTATGGCTACACCTTC,CASSQVGTNYGYTF
NA,TRBV7-2,NA,TRBJ1-1,TGTGCCAGCAGTAATATCGGGGGGGGAGCTTTCTTT,CASSNIGGGAFF
NA,TRBV4-1,NA,TRBJ1-4,TGCGCCAGCAGCCAAGATCAGGGAACCACTAATGAAAAACTGTTTTTT,CASSQDQGTTNEKLFF
NA,TRBV4-3,NA,TRBJ2-6,NA,CASSQTVGGGASVYF
TRBD1,TRBV9,NA,TRBJ2-2,TGTGCCAGCAGCGCCCCGGGACAGGGTTACACCGGGGAGCTGTTTTTT,CASSAPGQGYTGELFF
TRBD1,TRBV10-3,NA,TRBJ1-1,TGTGCCATCACCGCCATGACAGGGGAAACTGAAGCTTTCTTT,CAITAMTGETEAFF
TRBD2,TRBV28,NA,TRBJ2-7,TGTGCCAGCAGTTTTCCGGGACTAGCGGGGCCCTCCTCCTACGAGCAGTACTTC,CASSFPGLAGPSSYEQYF
NA,TRBV19,many,TRBJ1-5,TGTGCCAGTAAGGATAGGGACACCCTTTATAGCAATCAGCCCCAGCATTTT,CASKDRDTLYSNQPQHF
NA,TRBV5-1,NA,TRBJ1-1,TGCGCCAGCAGCCCGGAGGGAAGCACTGAAGCTTTCTTT,CASSPEGSTEAFF
TRBD1,TRBV11-2,few,TRBJ1-2,TGTGCCAGCAGCTCCCTCCGGGACAGAAGCCTGATTAACTATGGCTACACCTTC,CASSSLRDRSLINYGYTF
TRBD1,TRBV6-1,NA,TRBJ2-3,TGTGCCAGCAGTGAAAGAAGATTAAGGGGCGAGGGGGCTCGGCGTACGCAGTATTTT,CASSERRLRGEGARRTQYF
NA,TRBV5-1,few,TRBJ1-6,TGCGCCAGCAGCTTGGCTTTTAGGACAGCCAATTCACCCCTCCACTTT,CASSLAFRTANSPLHF
NA,TRBV6-6,NA,TRBJ2-7,TGTGCCAGCAGTTACAAACGGGGCGAGCAGTACTTC,CASSYKRGEQYF
NA,TRBV2,NA,TRBJ1-5,TGTGCCAGCAGCAACGGACTAGCGGGGGCAGGAGATACGCAGCATTTT,CASSNGLAGAGDTQHF
NA,TRBV11-2,NA,TRBJ1-1,TGTGCCAGCGTAGGAGCGAACACTGAAGCTTTCTTT,CASVGANTEAFF
NA,TRBV7-6,few,TRBJ2-7,TGTGCCAGCAGCCCCGGACAGACCTACGAGCAGTACTTC,CASSPGQTYEQYF
TRBD2,TRBV7-9,once,TRBJ2-7,TGTGCCAGCAGCCCACCGGGACTAGCGCACGAGCAGTACTTC,CASSPPGLAHEQYF
NA,TRBV9,NA,TRBJ2-7,TGTGCCAGCAGCGTAGGAGGGCGGGGACTGTCCTACGAGCAGTACTTC,CASSVGGRGLSYEQYF
TRBD1,TRBV7-2,NA,TRBJ2-1,TGTGCCAGCAGCCCTCCGGGACAGGGGGCAAGGGAGCAGTTCTTC,CASSPPGQGAREQFF
TRBD2,TRBV9,NA,TRBJ2-1,TGTGCCAGCAGCGTAGGGGGCGGGGGTTTCTCCTACAATGAGCAGTTCTTC,CASSVGGGGFSYNEQFF
TRBD1,TRBV6-1,NA,TRBJ1-5,TGTGCCAGCAGTGCGGGACAGCGGTTCGGCAATCAGCCCCAGCATTTT,CASSAGQRFGNQPQHF
NA,TRBV5-5,few,TRBJ2-3,TGTGCCAGCAGCCCGGAAGCGTCAGATACGCAGTATTTT,CASSPEASDTQYF
TRBD2,TRBV6-1,once,TRBJ2-3,TGTGCCAGCAGTGAGTCGGGACTAGCGGGGGGCACAGATACGCAGTATTTT,CASSESGLAGGTDTQYF
NA,TRBV13,NA,TRBJ1-2,TGTGCCAGCAGCTACAGGGATGGCTACACCTTC,CASSYRDGYTF
NA,TRBV7-2,NA,TRBJ1-2,TGTGCCAGCAGCTTTAGACAGGAGGAGGTTGGCTACACCTTC,CASSFRQEEVGYTF